This T cell receptor beta chain was found in a study of circulating and synovial CD4+ cells in juvenile arthritis. Study-wide findings and caveats: Shared-clonotype fractions with synovium likely underestimate full repertoire overlap.

The V segment lost 0 bases and the J segment 5 bases; nucleotides outside the gene matches: 13. The CDR3 runs to 18 residues. From germline, CDR1 is MNHEY and CDR2 SMNVEV (reference sequence). As concerns this clone: Its target is not known.

The repertoire was sequenced with immunoSEQ multiplex PCR; TCRdb's copy has only in-frame clones and lacks some. The sample consists of approximately 35,000 clones, roughly 96% of them appearing once. Samples derive from patients with active juvenile idiopathic arthritis. The receptor was isolated from a human donor with juvenile idiopathic arthritis. Sequenced: CD4+ T cells from blood. The chain links TRBV27 to TRBJ2-5; 9 nucleotides agree with TRBD2. The CDR3 region has the DNA TGTGCCAGCAGTTTATCGACCGCGGGAGGGCCTTCACGGGAGACCCAGTACTTC. Protein: CASSLSTAGGPSRETQYF.